These 15 T cell receptor beta chains were sequenced from one sample in a study of blood T cell repertoires in COVID-19. Profiling relied on immunoSEQ multiplex PCR, and the TCRdb table lists in-frame clones only, not all of them. The sample has roughly 25,000 clones, roughly 80% seen once. The sample comprised peripheral blood. These receptors were taken from a woman aged 80 or older with acute or convalescent COVID-19.

This clone has at least ten counts. The chain links TRBV30 to TRBJ1-6; 8 bases agree with TRBD1. V lost 1 base and J lost 5; bases outside the gene matches: 1. Germline V gene sequence: CDR1 GTSNPN, CDR2 SVGIG (reference sequence). CDR3 length equals 14 residues. CDR3 nucleotide sequence: TGTGCCTGGAGTGGGGGACAGGATAATTCACCCCTCCACTTT. It yields the protein CAWSGGQDNSPLHF.

The count of this clone is one. CDR3 nucleotide sequence: TGTGCCTGGAGTAAAACCGGGGTTACTGAAGCTTTCTTT. It is translated as CAWSKTGVTEAFF. The V call is TRBV30, the J call TRBJ1-1; D not resolved. The CDR3 contains 13 residues. The V gene lost 2 bases and the J gene lost 5 bases, with 12 bases spanning the gap. Germline assignment: CDR1 GTSNPN and CDR2 SVGIG (reference sequence). Full variable domain (missing parts from reference TRBV30 and TRBJ1-1): SQTIHQWPATLVQPVGSPLSLECTVEGTSNPNLYWYRQAAGRGLQLLFYSVGIGQISSEVPQNLSASRPQDRQFILSSKKLLLSDSGFYLCAWSKTGVTEAFFGQGTRLTVV.

The J gene is TRBJ2-3, the V gene TRBV7-8, with D perhaps matching TRBD2 (7 bases). The CDR3 sequence is 16 residues long. Per the germline V gene, CDR1 is SGHVS and CDR2 is FQNEAQ. Trimming pared 3 bases from V and 2 bases from J, leaving 15 bases between. The CDR3 here is CASSFTSGTFTDTQYF. Here the CDR3 DNA reads TGTGCCAGCAGCTTTACCAGCGGGACATTCACAGATACGCAGTATTTT.

J is TRBJ2-1 and V is TRBV4-2; 9 bases are shared with TRBD2. The length of the CDR3 is 17 residues. Germline CDR1 is LGHNA and CDR2 is YNFKEQ. Losses at the gene ends were 1 base for V and 6 bases for J; bases not matched to a gene: 10. CDR3 nucleotide sequence: TGTGCCAGCAGCCAAGTGGCCCCGGGACTAGCTTCCAATGAGCAGTTCTTC. Translated: CASSQVAPGLASNEQFF.

The CDR3 spells CASSQGQTINSPLHF. The CDR3 DNA is TGCGCCAGCAGCCAAGGACAGACAATAAATTCACCCCTCCACTTT. The V gene is TRBV4-1, the J gene TRBJ1-6; tentative D call: TRBD1 (5 bases). This CDR3 has 15 amino acids. V was shortened by 1 base and J by 7 bases, with 11 bases between the two germline ends. Per germline, CDR1 MGHRA and CDR2 YSYEKL.

The chain combines TRBV18 with TRBJ2-2; D may be TRBD2 (6 bases). Germline V CDR1 and CDR2: KGHSH, LQKENI. V was trimmed by 6 bases and J by 0 bases, leaving 17 bases between them. CDR3 length equals 17 residues. The CDR3 DNA is TGTGCCAGCTCCCTGACTAGGCTAATCTCGAACACCGGGGAGCTGTTTTTT. Residues: CASSLTRLISNTGELFF.

The V gene is TRBV3-1 (or the pseudogene TRBV3-2), the J gene TRBJ2-1, with 8 bases that match TRBD1. The junction had 14 bases not matched to a gene; V was cut back by 4 bases and J by 9 bases. The germline gives CDR1 LGHDT, CDR2 YNNKEL (reference sequence). The CDR3 consists of 16 residues. The CDR3 sequence: CASSLQRGQGDSEQFF. The CDR3 region has the DNA TGTGCCAGCAGCCTCCAGCGAGGACAGGGTGACAGTGAGCAGTTCTTC.

The chain uses TRBV3-1 (or the pseudogene TRBV3-2) and TRBJ2-7; D not resolved. V lost 3 bases and J 2 bases, leaving 8 bases between the germline ends. The germline V gene has CDR1 LGHDT and CDR2 YNNKEL (reference sequence). The CDR3 spans 13 residues. In DNA, the CDR3 is TGTGCCAGCAGCCATTCTACCCCCTACGAGCAGTACTTC. It yields the protein CASSHSTPYEQYF.

The CDR3 DNA reads TGTGCCAGCAGCGTCGGACTAGCGGGATCCTCCTCCTCTGGGGAGCAGTTCTTC. Amino acid sequence: CASSVGLAGSSSSGEQFF. This chain joins TRBV9 and TRBJ2-1; TRBD2 matches at 12 bases. V was clipped by 2 bases and J by 10 bases; unmatched bases: 16. The CDR3 extends over 18 amino acids. Germline V lookup: CDR1 SGDLS, CDR2 YYNGEE.

In the case of this clone: Relative to the germline gene, one junction end is altered; a read error may explain this. This chain joins TRBV6-6 and TRBJ2-7; 10 nucleotides align to TRBD1. There are 12 residues in the CDR3. Germline values: CDR1 MNHNY, CDR2 SVGAGI (reference sequence). DNA of the CDR3: TGTGCCAGCAGGGACGGACAGGGGGAATGGAACTTC. This translates into CASRDGQGEWNF.

The V call is TRBV6-5, the J call TRBJ1-5; 8 nucleotides match TRBD1. With V trimmed by 2 bases and J by 2 bases, 2 bases remained unmatched. CDR1 and CDR2 from the germline V gene are MNHEY and SVGAGI. The CDR3 extends over 15 amino acids. Written as DNA, the CDR3 is TGTGCCAGCAGTTACAAGGGACAGGGCAATCAGCCCCAGCATTTT. Translating gives CASSYKGQGNQPQHF.

The CDR3 region is CASSVEDRGTDTQYF. The CDR3 DNA reads TGTGCCAGCAGCGTAGAGGACAGGGGGACAGATACGCAGTATTTT. The V call is TRBV9, the J call TRBJ2-3; 10 nucleotides line up with TRBD1. The CDR3 is made up of 15 amino acids. Germline values: CDR1 SGDLS, CDR2 YYNGEE. Germline trimming cut 0 bases from V and 3 bases from J; bases unmatched to any gene: 1.

In this sample, this clone turned up a few times. J is TRBJ2-7 and V is TRBV7-8; TRBD1 aligns across 9 bases. The CDR3 is 15 amino acids. Germline loops: CDR1 SGHVS, CDR2 FQNEAQ. The ends lost 3 bases at V and 4 bases at J; junction bases unmatched: 7. CDR3 in DNA: TGTGCCAGCAGCTTGAGGCCGGGACAGGGTTACGAGCAGTACTTC. Translating gives CASSLRPGQGYEQYF.

J is TRBJ1-4 and V is TRBV5-6; 10 nucleotides match TRBD1. V trimming: 4 bases; J trimming: 8 bases; junction bases outside the gene matches: 8. Germline values: CDR1 SGHDT, CDR2 YYEEEE. CDR3 size: 15 residues. The CDR3 region is CASSDRGLLREKLFF. The CDR3 DNA reads as TGTGCCAGCAGCGACAGGGGGCTCCTCAGGGAAAAACTGTTTTTT.

The V gene is TRBV18, the J gene TRBJ2-2; tentatively, D is TRBD2 (6 bases). Per germline, CDR1 KGHSH and CDR2 LQKENI. This CDR3 is 19 amino acids long. The V gene lost 1 base and the J gene lost 0 bases, with 18 bases spanning the gap. CDR3 bases: TGTGCCAGCTCACCACTCAGGGACTGGTACCTCGCGAACACCGGGGAGCTGTTTTTT. This gives the protein CASSPLRDWYLANTGELFF.